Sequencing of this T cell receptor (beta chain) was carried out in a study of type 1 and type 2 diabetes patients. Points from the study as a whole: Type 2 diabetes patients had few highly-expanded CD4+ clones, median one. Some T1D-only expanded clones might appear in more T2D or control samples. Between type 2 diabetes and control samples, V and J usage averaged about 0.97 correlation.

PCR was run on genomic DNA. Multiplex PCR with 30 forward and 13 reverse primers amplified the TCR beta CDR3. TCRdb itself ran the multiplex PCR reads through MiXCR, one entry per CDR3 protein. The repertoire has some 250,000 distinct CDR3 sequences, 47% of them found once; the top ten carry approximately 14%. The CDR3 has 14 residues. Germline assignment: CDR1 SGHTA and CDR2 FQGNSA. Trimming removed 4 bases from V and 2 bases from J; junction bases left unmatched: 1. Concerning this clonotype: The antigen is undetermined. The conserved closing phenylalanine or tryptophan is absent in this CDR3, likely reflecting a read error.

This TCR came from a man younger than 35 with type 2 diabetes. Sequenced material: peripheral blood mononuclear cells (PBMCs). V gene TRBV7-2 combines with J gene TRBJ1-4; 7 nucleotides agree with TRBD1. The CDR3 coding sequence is TGTGCCAGCAGCTGGGACAGCACTAATGAAAAACTGTTTTCT. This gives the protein CASSWDSTNEKLFS.